These T cell receptor beta chains were read from a single sample in a study of blood T cells in healthy people across ages. TCRdb itself ran the 5' RACE reads through MiXCR, one entry per CDR3 protein. The sample lists about 970,000 distinct CDR3 sequences, roughly 51% occurring once. The sequencing sample was made of blood. The source is a woman aged 55-69 years in good health. The CDR3 runs from the conserved cysteine through the conserved F or W. A D gene is named only where the DNA matches it firmly. For some rows the clone size is stated as once, few or many, or as a class when expanded; others skip it.

D gene	clone size	V gene	J gene	CDR3 protein	CDR3 DNA
.	.	TRBV12-3/TRBV12-4	TRBJ1-6	CASSFSIIEYNSPLHF	TGTGCCAGCAGTTTTAGCATCATTGAATATAATTCACCCCTCCACTTT
TRBD2	.	TRBV7-2	TRBJ2-1	CASSFGTRGEQFF	TGTGCCAGCAGCTTCGGGACTAGGGGTGAGCAGTTCTTC
TRBD1	few	TRBV9	TRBJ2-7	CASSASPGTGYYEQYF	TGTGCCAGCAGCGCTTCACCCGGGACAGGCTACTACGAGCAGTACTTC
.	.	TRBV3-1	TRBJ1-6	CASSHRNLQDETIHF	TGTGCCAGCAGCCACCGAAACCTCCAGGACGAGACCATCCACTTT
.	.	TRBV4-1	TRBJ2-7	CASSRTVGLARVEQYF	TGCGCCAGCAGCCGTACGGTGGGGCTAGCACGAGTCGAGCAGTACTTC
.	many	TRBV11-2	TRBJ2-7	CASSLVRGPYEQYF	TGTGCCAGCAGTTTAGTCCGGGGGCCTTACGAGCAGTACTTC
.	once	TRBV28	TRBJ2-2	CASMLTGMSTGELFF	TGTGCCAGCATGCTAACCGGGATGAGCACCGGGGAGCTGTTTTTT
TRBD2	.	TRBV15	TRBJ2-4	CATSRGLAGGAKNIQYF	TGTGCCACCAGCAGGGGACTAGCGGGAGGGGCTAAAAACATTCAGTACTTC
.	.	TRBV2	TRBJ2-3	CASSGDGVSTDTQYF	TGTGCCAGCAGTGGGGACGGGGTTAGCACAGATACGCAGTATTTT
.	once	TRBV28	TRBJ1-5	CASTTTANDQPQHF	TGTGCCAGCACCACAACCGCCAACGATCAGCCCCAGCATTTT
TRBD2	.	TRBV7-6	TRBJ2-1	CASSLGVRGGVSPPYNEQFF	TGTGCCAGCAGCTTAGGAGTTCGGGGGGGCGTCTCCCCCCCCTACAATGAGCAGTTCTTC
.	.	TRBV12-3/TRBV12-4	TRBJ1-4	CASSLPGGEKLFF	TGTGCCAGCAGTTTACCCGGGGGTGAAAAACTGTTTTTT
TRBD2	few	TRBV12-3/TRBV12-4	TRBJ2-5	CASSPGLAGSLQETQYF	TGTGCCAGCAGCCCGGGACTAGCGGGCTCCCTCCAAGAGACCCAGTACTTC
TRBD1	few	TRBV28	TRBJ2-5	CASSLETGIGTQYF	TGTGCCAGCAGTCTTGAGACAGGGATCGGGACCCAGTACTTC
.	.	TRBV4-1	TRBJ2-5	CASSQALPETQYF	TGCGCCAGCAGCCAAGCCCTCCCAGAGACCCAGTACTTC
TRBD1	.	TRBV18	TRBJ1-6	CASSRDRKNSPLHF	TGTGCCAGCTCACGGGACAGAAAAAATTCACCCCTCCACTTT
.	.	TRBV6-2/TRBV6-3	TRBJ2-6	CASSYPSGANVLTF	TGTGCCAGCAGTTACCCCTCGGGGGCCAACGTCCTGACTTTC
.	.	TRBV20-1	TRBJ2-1	CSASSPSRNSKLDEQFF	TGCAGTGCTAGTAGTCCGTCTAGGAACTCCAAGCTAGATGAGCAGTTCTTC
.	many	TRBV29-1	TRBJ2-4	CSVVGDLTIQYF	TGCAGCGTTGTGGGGGATTTGACCATTCAGTACTTC
TRBD2	.	TRBV5-1	TRBJ2-1	CASSLVAGGPHGQFF	TGCGCCAGCAGCTTGGTAGCGGGAGGGCCCCATGGGCAGTTCTTC
.	.	TRBV20-1	TRBJ2-1	CSARDKVRGTGQANEQFF	TGCAGTGCTAGAGATAAGGTTCGCGGGACTGGCCAAGCGAATGAGCAGTTCTTC
.	.	TRBV14	TRBJ2-4	CASSQRAGNVQYF	TGTGCCAGCAGCCAAAGGGCGGGAAACGTTCAGTACTTC
.	.	TRBV20-1	TRBJ1-2	CSALPAANYGYTF	TGCAGTGCCCTCCCCGCAGCTAACTATGGCTACACCTTC
.	.	TRBV27	TRBJ2-3	CASSLYGTDTQYF	TGTGCCAGCAGTTTATATGGCACAGATACGCAGTATTTT
TRBD1	few	TRBV19	TRBJ2-7	CASSRTGGGYEQYF	TGTGCCAGTAGTAGAACAGGGGGCGGCTACGAGCAGTACTTC
.	.	TRBV7-8	TRBJ2-7	CASSYDRRSYEQYF	TGTGCCAGCAGCTACGACAGGCGGTCCTACGAGCAGTACTTC
.	few	TRBV7-2	TRBJ1-5	CASSFGGAGQPQHF	TGTGCCAGCAGCTTCGGGGGGGCTGGTCAGCCCCAGCATTTT
.	.	TRBV12-3/TRBV12-4	TRBJ1-1	CASSFLVEAFF	TGTGCCAGCAGTTTTCTGGTGGAAGCTTTCTTT
.	.	TRBV6-5	TRBJ2-3	CASSRSVKTDTQYF	TGTGCCAGCAGTAGATCCGTAAAGACAGATACGCAGTATTTT